A single sample gave rise to the 15 T cell receptor beta chains below, sequenced in a study of T cells in Graves' hyperthyroidism and ophthalmopathy. Researchers amplified the TCR beta CDR3 regions from RNA transcripts. The study used the HTBI primer set for a first-round RT-PCR of the TCR CDR3. In TCRdb, the multiplex PCR reads were re-called with MiXCR into one record per CDR3 protein. The sample yields under 600,000 distinct CDR3 sequences, approximately 16% seen once. Source material: blood. The receptor set was obtained from a woman in her thirties or forties with Graves' ophthalmopathy.

The chain combines TRBV20-1 with TRBJ1-2; tentatively, D is TRBD1 (5 bases). The germline V and J ends were trimmed by 3 bases and 4 bases, with 12 bases remaining between them. CDR1 is DFQATT, CDR2 SNEGSKA, per germline (reference sequence). This CDR3 region has 13 residues. The CDR3 protein is CSARTGGFYGYTF. The CDR3 DNA reads TGCAGTGCTAGGACGGGGGGGTTCTATGGCTACACCTTC.

Concerning this clonotype itself: A read error may explain this, as a much larger clone is one base away. This rearrangement joins TRBV15 to TRBJ2-5; TRBD2 matches at 12 bases. The CDR3 is made up of 16 amino acids. Unmatched junction bases numbered 10, after V lost 6 bases and J lost 5 bases. Germline V CDR1 and CDR2: LNHNV, YYDKDF (reference sequence). CDR3 sequence reads: CATRTSLAGGRETQYF. The CDR3 bases are TGTGCCACCAGGACGTCCCTAGCGGGAGGGCGGGAGACCCAGTACTTC.

The rearrangement joins TRBV7-9 to TRBJ2-7; D remains ambiguous. Trimming removed 5 bases at V and 6 bases at J, with 11 bases between. This CDR3 is built from 12 residues. Germline CDR1 reads SEHNR; CDR2 reads FQNEAQ (reference sequence). CDR3 nucleotide sequence: TGTGCCAGCAGCCAGGACCCTTTCGAGCAGTACTTC. Translating it yields CASSQDPFEQYF.

The table lists this clonotype with many counts. The chain couples TRBV27 to TRBJ2-2; 12 positions agree with TRBD2. With 9 bases clipped from V and 5 bases from J, the junction kept 7 bases outside the gene matches. This CDR3 is built from 15 residues. Germline CDR1 reads MNHEY; CDR2 reads SMNVEV (reference sequence). CDR3 residues: CASATSGSWTGELFF. Written as DNA, the CDR3 is TGTGCCAGTGCGACTAGCGGGAGTTGGACCGGGGAGCTGTTTTTT.

This clonotype was observed many times. This chain uses TRBV11-2 with TRBJ1-1, with D uncertain. The germline V gene encodes CDR1 SGHAT and CDR2 FQNNGV. The CDR3 contains 16 residues. V lost 1 base and J lost 5, with 17 bases in between. CDR3 amino acids: CASSLASVGRLTEAFF. CDR3 bases: TGTGCCAGCAGCTTAGCCTCGGTCGGCAGGTTAACTGAAGCTTTCTTT. The variable domain in full, with the rest retrieved from reference TRBV11-2 and TRBJ1-1, is EAGVAQSPRYKIIEKRQSVAFWCNPISGHATLYWYQQILGQGPKLLIQFQNNGVVDDSQLPKDRFSAERLKGVDSTLKIQPAKLEDSAVYLCASSLASVGRLTEAFFGQGTRLTVV.

The V gene is TRBV7-2, the J gene TRBJ2-7, with 9 bases identical to TRBD1. Losses at the gene ends were 1 base for V and 0 bases for J; bases not matched to a gene: 1. CDR3 length: 15 amino acids. Looked up from germline, CDR1 is SGHTA and CDR2 is FQGNSA. CDR3 coding DNA: TGTGCCAGCAGCTTAGGGACAGGGGACTCCTACGAGCAGTACTTC. Its protein product is CASSLGTGDSYEQYF.

V and J are TRBV5-1 and TRBJ2-4; tentatively, D is TRBD1 (5 bases). Trimming removed 2 bases at V and 1 base at J, with 10 bases between. Germline V gene data show CDR1 as SGHRS and CDR2 as YFSETQ. The CDR3 totals 15 residues. The CDR3 protein is CASSLGVPAKNIQYF. The CDR3 nucleotides are TGCGCCAGCAGCTTAGGGGTCCCCGCCAAAAACATTCAGTACTTC. The variable domain in full, with the rest retrieved from reference TRBV5-1 and TRBJ2-4, is KAGVTQTPRYLIKTRGQQVTLSCSPISGHRSVSWYQQTPGQGLQFLFEYFSETQRNKGNFPGRFSGRQFSNSRSEMNVSTLELGDSALYLCASSLGVPAKNIQYFGAGTRLSVL.

This clonotype has at least ten counts. The chain recombines TRBV28 with TRBJ1-5; 7 bases match TRBD1. CDR3 length: 16 amino acids. Germline trimming cut 2 bases from V and 4 bases from J; bases unmatched to any gene: 8. The V gene's germline CDR1 is MDHEN and CDR2 SYDVKM. The chain's CDR3 is CASSLNRDSGNQPQHF. CDR3 nucleotide sequence: TGTGCCAGCAGTTTAAACCGGGACAGTGGGAATCAGCCCCAGCATTTT. The whole variable domain, filled in from reference TRBV28 and TRBJ1-5, reads DVKVTQSSRYLVKRTGEKVFLECVQDMDHENMFWYRQDPGLGLRLIYFSYDVKMKEKGDIPEGYSVSREKKERFSLILESASTNQTSMYLCASSLNRDSGNQPQHFGDGTRLSIL.

This clonotype was detected a few times. This rearrangement joins TRBV27 to TRBJ2-7, with 9 bases identical to TRBD1. CDR3 size: 14 residues. Germline assignment: CDR1 MNHEY and CDR2 SMNVEV (reference sequence). V gave up 8 bases and J gave up 1 base; unmatched junction bases: 6. The CDR3 sequence is CASGDRGRSYEQYF. The CDR3 nucleotides are TGTGCCAGCGGTGACAGGGGGAGATCCTACGAGCAGTACTTC.

This clonotype was seen more than once but under ten times. This sequence joins TRBV28 and TRBJ1-2; possibly TRBD1 for D (5 bases). CDR1 is MDHEN, CDR2 SYDVKM, per germline. V dropped 5 bases and J dropped 0 bases, with 16 bases sitting between them. The CDR3 extends over 16 amino acids. CDR3 loop: CASSLGRTSSNYGYTF. DNA of the CDR3: TGTGCCAGCAGTCTCGGACGGACATCTTCTAACTATGGCTACACCTTC.

In its sample, this clonotype was seen a few times. The rearrangement joins TRBV10-1 to TRBJ1-1; TRBD1 is a possible D gene (5 bases). Trimming removed 0 bases at V and 5 bases at J, with 13 bases between. Germline V gives CDR1 WNHNN, CDR2 SYGVQD (reference sequence). This CDR3 spans 15 amino acids. The CDR3: CASSESGGVGTEAFF. The CDR3 bases are TGCGCCAGCAGTGAGTCGGGGGGGGTAGGAACTGAAGCTTTCTTT.

At least ten counts were recorded for this clonotype. The chain uses TRBV2 and TRBJ2-6, with 15 bases matching TRBD2. With V trimmed by 3 bases and J by 0 bases, 9 bases remained unmatched. The CDR3 runs 21 residues. Germline V gives CDR1 SNHLY, CDR2 FYNNEI. DNA for the CDR3: TGTGCCAGCAGTGAGAGACCGGGACTAGCGGGGGGAAGCTCTGGGGCCAACGTCCTGACTTTC. This sequence encodes CASSERPGLAGGSSGANVLTF.

This clonotype was picked up many times. The chain carries TRBV11-1 and TRBJ1-1; D not resolved. V was cut by 5 bases and J by 0 bases, with 25 bases left in between. CDR3 length: 19 amino acids. CDR1 is SGHAT and CDR2 is FQDESV in the germline V gene (reference sequence). The CDR3, as DNA: TGTGCCAGCAGCCTAAATATTCGGCGTGGCAGAAGCATGAACACTGAAGCTTTCTTT. Its protein product is CASSLNIRRGRSMNTEAFF.

This clonotype was counted only a few times. The chain uses TRBV30 and TRBJ2-5; maybe TRBD2 (7 bases). In germline, CDR1 is GTSNPN, CDR2 SVGIG (reference sequence). V lost 2 bases, J lost 5 bases, and 21 bases lay in between. This CDR3 comprises 16 residues. The CDR3 reads CAWSFRRGGARETQYF. The CDR3 region has the DNA TGTGCCTGGAGTTTTAGGAGGGGGGGGGCCAGGGAGACCCAGTACTTC. The full variable domain, with the rest looked up from reference TRBV30 and TRBJ2-5, is SQTIHQWPATLVQPVGSPLSLECTVEGTSNPNLYWYRQAAGRGLQLLFYSVGIGQISSEVPQNLSASRPQDRQFILSSKKLLLSDSGFYLCAWSFRRGGARETQYFGPGTRLLVL.

This clonotype appeared many times. V is TRBV27 and J is TRBJ2-5, with TRBD2 identical over 7 bases. V trimming: 5 bases; J trimming: 4 bases; junction bases outside the gene matches: 4. CDR3 length: 13 residues. Germline V gives CDR1 MNHEY, CDR2 SMNVEV (reference sequence). CDR3 bases: TGTGCCAGCAGTCGGGACTACCTAGAGACCCAGTACTTC. Translating it yields CASSRDYLETQYF.